One and the same sample provided the 13 T cell receptor delta chains below, sequenced in a study of gamma-delta T cells after stem cell transplantation. TCRdb called clones anew from the RT-PCR reads with CATT. The table records 12,000 or so delta-chain clones, around 1.2% of them present only once. Sequenced sample: gamma-delta T cells. These receptors all stem from a human donor. It is not recorded whose cells these are; they may come from a transplant donor.

Regarding this clone: A far bigger clonotype differs at one base, so this is likely a read error. In the same sample, other DNA sequences code for this CDR3. This chain joins TRDV2 and TRDJ1; 11 positions match TRDD3. Germline trimming cut 3 bases from V and 5 bases from J; bases unmatched to any gene: 19. The CDR3 totals 19 residues. Germline-derived CDR1 and CDR2 are GEAIGNYY and EKD. CDR3 sequence: CACDPVRPGGYRAEDKLIF. CDR3 nucleotides: TGTGCCTGTGACCCGGTAAGGCCTGGGGGATACCGGGCAGAAGATAAACTCATCTTT.

Note on this clone: TCRdb attributes to this sequence the protein of a much larger clone, which differs from the DNA translation at residue 13; a read error is likely, and the protein displayed is translated from the DNA. The rearrangement uses TRDV2 and TRDJ1; 7 positions match TRDD3. Germline assignment: CDR1 GEAIGNYY and CDR2 EKD. The CDR3 has 16 amino acids. CDR3 sequence reads: CACDTVGDRRTDELIF. The CDR3 DNA sequence: TGTGCCTGTGACACCGTCGGGGATAGGAGGACCGATGAACTCATCTTT.

In this sample, this clone is medium-sized. Other nucleotide sequences from this sample produce the same CDR3. The gene calls are TRDV2 and TRDJ1; the match to TRDD3 covers 9 bases. The CDR3 length is 20 residues. J lost 2 bases, V lost 0 bases, and 18 bases had no gene match. Germline V lookup: CDR1 GEAIGNYY, CDR2 EKD. DNA of the CDR3: TGTGCCTGTGACACCGTTGAGACTGGGGGAGATAGTGTTTTGACCGATAAACTCATCTTT. It encodes CACDTVETGGDSVLTDKLIF.

A note on this clone: A much larger clone differs by one base, so this may be a read error. This chain uses TRDV2 with TRDJ3; TRDD3 matches at 9 bases. The CDR3 length is 26 residues. The germline V gene encodes CDR1 GEAIGNYY and CDR2 EKD. The CDR3 DNA is TGTGCCTGTGACACCGGATGGAAGGTAGCTGGGGGAGCTGGGGGATCGAGCTCCTGGGGCACCCGACAGATGTTTTTC. As protein: CACDTGWKVAGGAGGSSSWGTRQMFF.

Sample share makes this clone medium-sized (0.01 to 0.1%). The chain joins TRDV2 to TRDJ1, with D perhaps TRDD3 (5 bases). Germline CDR1 is GEAIGNYY and CDR2 is EKD. The CDR3 is 15 residues long. The V gene lost 0 bases and the J gene lost 4 bases, with 14 bases spanning the gap. The CDR3 loop reads CACDTVGGVLDKLIF. DNA for the CDR3: TGTGCCTGTGACACCGTCGGGGGCGTACTCGATAAACTCATCTTT.

This clone has at least ten counts. The rearrangement uses TRDV2 and TRDJ1, with 13 bases matching TRDD3. V shed 3 bases and J 0 bases; nucleotides not matched to a gene: 12. Per the germline V gene, CDR1 is GEAIGNYY and CDR2 is EKD. The CDR3 spans 19 residues. CDR3 protein: CACDRLLGDTRGDTDKLIF. CDR3 bases: TGTGCCTGTGACCGCCTACTGGGGGATACGCGAGGGGACACCGATAAACTCATCTTT.

This clone was recorded a few times. Only one base separates this from a far larger clonotype, so it likely reflects a read error. Other nucleotide sequences in the sample specify the same CDR3. The rearrangement links TRDV2 to TRDJ1; TRDD3 aligns across 8 bases. The CDR3 runs to 19 residues. The germline V gene has CDR1 GEAIGNYY and CDR2 EKD. The DNA for the CDR3 is TGCGCCTGTGACACGGTAGGGGGACTGGGGGGTGATTACACCGATAAACTCATCTTT. The encoded protein is CACDTVGGLGGDYTDKLIF.

In the case of this clone: A much bigger clone sits one base away, suggesting this may be a read error. This specimen includes other DNA sequences encoding the same CDR3. The gene calls are TRDV2 and TRDJ1; TRDD3 aligns across 13 bases. CDR1 is GEAIGNYY and CDR2 is EKD in the germline V gene. CDR3 size: 18 residues. The CDR3 loop is CACDRLGDTVGDTDKLIF. The CDR3 nucleotides read TGTGCCTGTGATAGACTGGGGGATACGGTGGGGGACACCGATAAGCTCATCTTT.

This clone is medium-sized (0.01 to 0.1%). The J gene is TRDJ1, the V gene TRDV2, with a weak D call TRDD3 (6 bases). The CDR3 length is 16 residues. The germline V gene has CDR1 GEAIGNYY and CDR2 EKD. V shed 2 bases and J shed 1 base, with 16 bases lying between them. CDR3 nucleotide sequence: TGTGCCTGTGACAAGCTACCCTGGGGTTCCACCGATAAACTCATCTTT. It is translated as CACDKLPWGSTDKLIF.

This clone has at least ten counts. The chain links TRDV2 to TRDJ1, with TRDD3 matching 7 bases. The CDR3 consists of 20 residues. Germline values: CDR1 GEAIGNYY, CDR2 EKD. Germline trimming cut 2 bases from V and 0 bases from J; bases unmatched to any gene: 20. In DNA form, the CDR3 reads TGTGCCTGTGACATACTACCCCGATTGGGGGAGGCTTTGTACACCGATAAACTCATCTTT. Its protein product is CACDILPRLGEALYTDKLIF.

This clone was detected ten times or more. V is TRDV2 and J is TRDJ3; 12 bases are shared with TRDD3. Germline assignment: CDR1 GEAIGNYY and CDR2 EKD. The CDR3 has 20 residues. J lost 2 bases, V lost 3 bases, and 10 bases had no gene match. The CDR3 bases are TGTGCCTGTGACCGCGTACTGGGGGATACCGGGCCCTGGGACACCCGACAGATGTTTTTC. Translating it yields CACDRVLGDTGPWDTRQMFF.

To note about this clone: A read error is the likely source, as a far larger clone sits one nucleotide away. The sample has other DNA sequences that encode this CDR3 too. The V gene is TRDV2, the J gene TRDJ1; D remains unclear. Germline CDR1 and CDR2: GEAIGNYY and EKD. The CDR3 is made up of 15 amino acids. The CDR3 is CACDTVGNYTDKLIF. CDR3 nucleotide sequence: TGTGCCTGCGACACCGTAGGGAACTACACCGATAAACTCATCTTT.

Relative to its sample, this clone is medium-sized. At the DNA level, this CDR3 is encoded by other sequences in the same sample as well. The J gene is TRDJ3, the V gene TRDV2, with a possible D match to TRDD3 (6 bases). V lost 0 bases to trimming and J lost 0 bases, with 11 bases between them. In germline, CDR1 is GEAIGNYY, CDR2 EKD. The CDR3 runs 18 residues. The CDR3 reads CACDTAGASSWDTRQMFF. The CDR3 nucleotides read TGTGCCTGTGACACCGCTGGGGCCAGCTCCTGGGACACCCGACAGATGTTTTTC.